Listed below are T cell receptor beta chains from one sample, sequenced in a study of T cells in Graves' hyperthyroidism and ophthalmopathy. TCRdb passed the multiplex PCR reads through MiXCR, listing each CDR3 protein once. The table lists about 350,000 distinct CDR3 sequences, 15% to 20% of them singletons. Sequenced input: blood. The receptors come from a woman aged 40 to 50 with Graves' ophthalmopathy. CDR3s include the opening cysteine and the closing phenylalanine or tryptophan. D genes are given only for firm matches. A row's size may be missing; if present it is once, few, many or a size class.

NA	TRBV6-5	TRBJ1-2	many	TGTGCCAGCAGTTACTCTGGGGATGGCTACACCTTC	CASSYSGDGYTF
NA	TRBV28	TRBJ1-1	many	TGTGCCAGCAGCGACACAGCGAACACTGAAGCTTTCTTT	CASSDTANTEAFF
NA	TRBV6-1	TRBJ1-1	NA	TGTGCCAGCAGCCACCGCACAAGTGAAGCTTTCTTT	CASSHRTSEAFF
TRBD1	TRBV5-1	TRBJ2-4	many	TGCGCCAGCAGTTCGGGTGTGACAGGGGAGGACATTCAGTACTTC	CASSSGVTGEDIQYF
TRBD1	TRBV29-1	TRBJ1-3	many	TGCAGCGTTAAGACAGGGGCTGGAAACACCATATATTTT	CSVKTGAGNTIYF
NA	TRBV6-1	TRBJ2-7	many	TGTGCCAGCTCCCGTGGGGAAAGCTCCTACGAGCAGTACTTC	CASSRGESSYEQYF
NA	TRBV24-1	TRBJ1-2	NA	TGTGCCACCAGTGATTTGCAGGGTGACTATGGCTACACCTTC	CATSDLQGDYGYTF
TRBD1	TRBV12-5	TRBJ1-2	many	TGTGCTAGTGGTTTGACTACAGGGGGCCCTCGGGGCTACACCTTC	CASGLTTGGPRGYTF
NA	TRBV4-1	TRBJ2-7	NA	TGCGCCAGCAGCCATACACTCGGGGCCTACGAGCAGTACTTC	CASSHTLGAYEQYF
NA	TRBV10-3	TRBJ2-7	many	TGTGCCAACTCCCCGGGGGCGGATTCAGCCTACGAGCAGTACTTC	CANSPGADSAYEQYF
NA	TRBV28	TRBJ1-1	many	TGTGCCAGCAGTTTATCGGCAGGGGTTGAAGCTTTCTTT	CASSLSAGVEAFF
NA	TRBV5-1	TRBJ2-5	few	TGCGCCAGCAGCTTGGTAGGCTCAGGGAGGCGAGAGACCCAGTACTTC	CASSLVGSGRRETQYF
NA	TRBV12-3/TRBV12-4	TRBJ2-2	many	TGTGCCAGCAGTAGAAGGACTTCGAACACCGGGGAGCTGTTTTTT	CASSRRTSNTGELFF
NA	TRBV7-9	TRBJ2-7	many	TGTGCCAGCAGCTTCCGGGTCCTACACCACCCGGGACTCAGGGCCTACGAGCAGTACTTC	CASSFRVLHHPGLRAYEQYF
NA	TRBV7-8	TRBJ1-5	many	TGTGCCAGCAGCTTAGAAGGGGTGGGGAATCAGCCCCAGCATTTT	CASSLEGVGNQPQHF
NA	TRBV19	TRBJ2-4	many	TGTGCCAGTAGTAACAGGGACGGACAGCCCATTCAGTACTTC	CASSNRDGQPIQYF
NA	TRBV11-2	TRBJ2-4	NA	TGTGCCAGCAGCCGATTCTCCCCGACATGGGCCCGCGGTTACATTCAGTACTTC	CASSRFSPTWARGYIQYF
NA	TRBV10-3	TRBJ2-2	many	TGTGCCATCAGTGAGTCGCAACGGGGAAGTGCCGGGGAGCTGTTTTTT	CAISESQRGSAGELFF
TRBD1	TRBV6-1	TRBJ2-2	many	TGTGCCAGCAGCACCCAGGGGGCAACCGGGGAGCTGTTTTTT	CASSTQGATGELFF
NA	TRBV6-1	TRBJ1-2	many	TGTGCCAGCAGTGAGAAAGGGAATTTTGGCTACACCTTC	CASSEKGNFGYTF
NA	TRBV9	TRBJ2-7	many	TGTGCCAGCAGCGTAGGGGTCGAAGGCTACGAGCAGTACTTC	CASSVGVEGYEQYF
TRBD1	TRBV30	TRBJ2-5	many	TGTGCCTGGAGCCCAGACAGGGTGAACCAGTACTTC	CAWSPDRVNQYF
TRBD1	TRBV20-1	TRBJ1-5	many	TGCAGTGCGGGGGGGACAGCCGATAGCAATCAGCCCCAGCATTTT	CSAGGTADSNQPQHF
NA	TRBV28	TRBJ2-5	many	TGTGCCAGCAGTCCCCGGGGAGAAAAAGAAGAGACCCAGTACTTC	CASSPRGEKEETQYF
NA	TRBV4-3	TRBJ1-2	many	TGCGCCAGCAGCCAAGATTCCATGTTTAGTTATGGCTACACCTTC	CASSQDSMFSYGYTF
NA	TRBV11-2	TRBJ2-7	NA	TGTGCCAGCAGCCCCAGACTCTCCCCCCGCCTATACGAGCAGTACTTC	CASSPRLSPRLYEQYF
TRBD2	TRBV5-1	TRBJ2-2	few	TGCGCCAGCAGCTTGCGGGTCTCTAGCGGATACACCGGGGAGCTGTTTTTT	CASSLRVSSGYTGELFF
NA	TRBV6-1	TRBJ1-5	many	TGTGCCAGCAGTCGAGACCTGGGCAATCAGCCCCAGCATTTT	CASSRDLGNQPQHF
NA	TRBV7-9	TRBJ1-3	many	TGTGCCAGCAGGCGTGACAGTGCCTCTGGAAACACCATATATTTT	CASRRDSASGNTIYF
NA	TRBV12-3/TRBV12-4	TRBJ1-1	NA	TGTGCCTCCCACGGAGGAGCTGAAGCTTTCTTT	CASHGGAEAFF
TRBD2	TRBV15	TRBJ2-5	NA	TGTGCCACCAGCAGAGATAGACTAGCGGGAGGGGGGATTACGGAGACCCAGTACTTC	CATSRDRLAGGGITETQYF
NA	TRBV28	TRBJ2-5	many	TGTGCCAGCAGCCAAGTTGAGTACCAAGAGACCCAGTACTTC	CASSQVEYQETQYF
NA	TRBV4-1	TRBJ1-2	many	TGCGCCAGCAGCCAAGTAGGGATGTTGGGCTATGGCTACACCTTC	CASSQVGMLGYGYTF
NA	TRBV6-5	TRBJ1-1	many	TGTGCCAGCAGTTACCAAGTGAACACTGAAGCTTTCTTT	CASSYQVNTEAFF
TRBD1	TRBV11-2	TRBJ2-7	many	TGTGCCAGCAGCCGCCCGACAGGGGGTTGGGAGCAGTACTTC	CASSRPTGGWEQYF
NA	TRBV2	TRBJ1-1	many	TGTGCCAGCAGTTACGTAAACCAAGCTTTCTTT	CASSYVNQAFF
TRBD1	TRBV7-9	TRBJ2-7	many	TGTGCCAGCAGCTGGACAGGGGGCTCCTACGAGCAGTACTTC	CASSWTGGSYEQYF
TRBD1	TRBV4-3	TRBJ1-2	few	TGCGCCAGCAGCCAAGGACAGGGGGGGTTTGGCTATGGCTACACCTTC	CASSQGQGGFGYGYTF
NA	TRBV28	TRBJ2-7	NA	TGTGCCAGCAGGAGTTCCGGGACGGGTCCCTACGAGCAGTACTTC	CASRSSGTGPYEQYF
TRBD1	TRBV11-2	TRBJ2-7	many	TGTGCCAGCAGCAAGATAAACCGGGACAGGTCTTACGAGCAGTACTTC	CASSKINRDRSYEQYF
TRBD1	TRBV3-1	TRBJ1-5	few	TGTGCCAGCAGCCAAGGGGGCGGGACAGGCAATCAGCCCCAGCATTTT	CASSQGGGTGNQPQHF
NA	TRBV24-1	TRBJ2-2	NA	TGTGCCACCAGTGATTTCCCCCACCTAATGACAGGACCGAACACCGGGGAGCTGTTTTTT	CATSDFPHLMTGPNTGELFF
NA	TRBV4-1	TRBJ1-4	few	TGCGCCAGCAGCCAAGAAGGCAGCCCCTACCCTAATGAAAAACTGTTTTTT	CASSQEGSPYPNEKLFF
NA	TRBV15	TRBJ1-1	NA	TGTGCCACCAGCAGAGGACAGTCGGGTTCGACTGAAGCTTTCTTT	CATSRGQSGSTEAFF
TRBD1	TRBV27	TRBJ1-5	many	TGTGCCAGCAGTACTAAAACAGGGGAATTGAATCAGCCCCAGCATTTT	CASSTKTGELNQPQHF
NA	TRBV2	TRBJ1-5	many	TGTGCCAGCAGTCGGAACAGGGCTGGGCAGCCCCAGCATTTT	CASSRNRAGQPQHF
NA	TRBV15	TRBJ2-7	NA	TGTGCCACCAGCAGACAAAGCTCCTACGAGCAGTACTTC	CATSRQSSYEQYF
TRBD1	TRBV20-1	TRBJ1-1	NA	TGCAGTGGGATCCGGGACAGGGGGCCGGAAGCTTTCTTT	CSGIRDRGPEAFF
NA	TRBV12-3/TRBV12-4	TRBJ1-1	NA	TGTGCCAGCAGTCCCTTCCGGCCCGAAGCTTTCTTT	CASSPFRPEAFF
NA	TRBV20-1	TRBJ2-5	few	TGCAGTGCTAGAGATAGACAGGTCCAAGAGACCCAGTACTTC	CSARDRQVQETQYF
NA	TRBV6-5	TRBJ2-7	many	TGTGCCAGCAGTTACAGGCAGAAGTACTACGAGCAGTACTTC	CASSYRQKYYEQYF
NA	TRBV18	TRBJ2-7	few	TGTGCCAGCTCACCAGTCCGCCTCCCCCACGAGCAGTACTTC	CASSPVRLPHEQYF
NA	TRBV28	TRBJ1-2	NA	TGTGCCAGCAGTTTTTTTCTAAACAACTATGGCTACACCTTC	CASSFFLNNYGYTF
TRBD1	TRBV7-8	TRBJ2-1	many	TGTGCCAGCAGCCTGGACAGGTTAGGAAATGAGCAGTTCTTC	CASSLDRLGNEQFF
NA	TRBV10-3	TRBJ2-5	NA	TGTGCCATCAGTCGGGGGCAAGAGACCCAGTACTTC	CAISRGQETQYF
NA	TRBV19	TRBJ2-5	NA	TGTGCCAGTAGCCAGACATACTTAGAGACCCAGTACTTC	CASSQTYLETQYF
NA	TRBV4-2	TRBJ2-7	NA	TGTGCCAGCAGCCCGAGGGGCGCTCGGGCCCCGTCTCCCATTGCCTCCTACGAGCAGTACTTC	CASSPRGARAPSPIASYEQYF
TRBD1	TRBV10-2	TRBJ2-7	many	TGCGCCAGCAGGGCGACACAGGGGGCGCAGAGGTCCGAGCAGTACTTC	CASRATQGAQRSEQYF
TRBD1	TRBV29-1	TRBJ1-1	many	TGCAGCGTACCGGGACAGACGAACACTGAAGCTTTCTTT	CSVPGQTNTEAFF
TRBD2	TRBV6-2/TRBV6-3	TRBJ2-5	NA	TGTGCCAGCAGTTACTCCAGGACTAGCGGCCCCCAAGAGACCCAGTACTTC	CASSYSRTSGPQETQYF